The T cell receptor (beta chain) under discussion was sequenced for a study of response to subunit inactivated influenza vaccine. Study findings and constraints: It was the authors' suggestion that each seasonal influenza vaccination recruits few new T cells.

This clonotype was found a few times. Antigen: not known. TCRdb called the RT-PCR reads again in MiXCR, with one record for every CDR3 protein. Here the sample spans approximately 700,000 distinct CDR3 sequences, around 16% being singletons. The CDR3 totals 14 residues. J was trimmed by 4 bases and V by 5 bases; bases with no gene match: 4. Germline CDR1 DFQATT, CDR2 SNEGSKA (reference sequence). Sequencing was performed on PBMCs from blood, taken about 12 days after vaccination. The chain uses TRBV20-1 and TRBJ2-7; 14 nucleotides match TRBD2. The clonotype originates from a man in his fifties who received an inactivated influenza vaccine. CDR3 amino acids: CSALGTSGRYEQYF. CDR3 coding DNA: TGCAGTGCTCTCGGGACTAGCGGGAGATACGAGCAGTACTTC.